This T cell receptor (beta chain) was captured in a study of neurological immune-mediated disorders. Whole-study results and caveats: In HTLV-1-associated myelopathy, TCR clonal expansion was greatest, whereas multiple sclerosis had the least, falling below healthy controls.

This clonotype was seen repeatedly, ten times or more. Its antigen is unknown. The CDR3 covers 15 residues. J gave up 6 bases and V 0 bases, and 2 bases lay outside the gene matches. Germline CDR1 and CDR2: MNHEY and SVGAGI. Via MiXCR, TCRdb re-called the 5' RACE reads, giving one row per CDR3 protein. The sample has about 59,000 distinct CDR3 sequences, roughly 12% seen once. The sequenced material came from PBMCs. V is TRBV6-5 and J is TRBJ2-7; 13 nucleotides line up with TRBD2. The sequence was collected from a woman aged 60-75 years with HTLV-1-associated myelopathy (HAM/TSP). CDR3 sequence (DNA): TGTGCCAGCAGTTACTCGGGACTAGCGGGACCCGAGCAGTACTTC. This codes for CASSYSGLAGPEQYF.